This is a list of T cell receptor beta chains from one sample in a study of CD8 T cells in ankylosing spondylitis. TCRdb recomputed calls from the 5' RACE reads with MiXCR, one row per CDR3 protein. The sample shows 270,000 or so distinct CDR3 sequences, 18% of them seen only once. Sequenced material: blood, either unsorted or a sorted T cell fraction (not recorded which). These receptors originate from a male donor with ankylosing spondylitis or in good health (not recorded which). Both conserved end residues are part of each CDR3. The D gene is left open where the match is weak. The listing skips clone size in some rows; elsewhere it reads once, few, many or a size class.

TRBJ2-3 TRBV11-2 TRBD2 NA CASSDGRAGTDTQYF TGTGCCAGCAGCGACGGGAGGGCCGGCACAGATACGCAGTATTTT
TRBJ2-7 TRBV6-1 NA few CASRNAGYGYEQYF TGTGCCAGCAGGAACGCAGGGTATGGGTACGAGCAGTACTTC
TRBJ2-4 TRBV29-1 NA few CSVEDLVAENIQYF TGCAGCGTTGAAGATCTGGTCGCTGAAAACATTCAGTACTTC
TRBJ2-1 TRBV3-1 NA NA CASSKDYTNEQFF TGTGCCAGCAGCAAGGACTACACCAATGAGCAGTTCTTC
TRBJ1-2 TRBV29-1 NA NA CSVEDWTAYGYTF TGCAGCGTTGAAGATTGGACAGCTTATGGCTACACCTTC
TRBJ2-7 TRBV7-9 NA few CASVREDSYEQYF TGTGCCAGCGTTAGGGAGGACAGCTACGAGCAGTACTTC
TRBJ2-3 TRBV4-2 TRBD2 many CASSEPSGPTDTQYF TGTGCCAGCAGCGAACCTAGCGGACCCACAGATACGCAGTATTTT
TRBJ2-5 TRBV9 NA NA CASNGRDGETQYF TGTGCCAGCAACGGGCGGGATGGAGAGACCCAGTACTTC
TRBJ2-7 TRBV20-1 NA NA CSATPPGAGEQYF TGCAGTGCTACTCCCCCCGGCGCCGGGGAGCAGTACTTC
TRBJ2-1 TRBV6-1 TRBD2 few CASSILAGAGNEQFF TGTGCCAGCAGCATACTAGCGGGAGCCGGCAATGAGCAGTTCTTC
TRBJ2-7 TRBV4-3 NA NA CASSQAHGSGYEQYF TGCGCCAGCAGCCAAGCCCACGGGAGCGGGTACGAGCAGTACTTC
TRBJ2-7 TRBV3-1 TRBD2 NA CASCQLTGGPYEQYF TGTGCCAGCTGCCAACTAACGGGAGGGCCCTACGAGCAGTACTTC
TRBJ2-1 TRBV20-1 TRBD2 NA CSAPSFVGSGRPYNEQFF TGCAGTGCTCCTTCCTTCGTAGGTAGCGGGAGGCCCTACAATGAGCAGTTCTTC
TRBJ1-1 TRBV10-3 NA many CATRGEGLWTEAFF TGTGCCACCAGGGGAGAAGGCTTGTGGACTGAAGCTTTCTTT
TRBJ2-3 TRBV5-1 NA few CASRFGQSSTDTQYF TGCGCCAGCAGATTCGGACAATCTAGCACAGATACGCAGTATTTT
TRBJ2-7 TRBV4-2 TRBD2 few CASSPKVAGGLTYEQYF TGTGCCAGCAGCCCGAAGGTAGCGGGAGGATTAACCTACGAGCAGTACTTC
TRBJ2-1 TRBV12-3/TRBV12-4 TRBD2 many CASSHGGTEQFF TGTGCCAGCAGCCACGGGGGGACTGAGCAGTTCTTC
TRBJ2-7 TRBV10-3 NA few CAISEGVRDNYEQYF TGTGCCATCAGTGAGGGGGTCCGGGACAACTACGAGCAGTACTTC
TRBJ2-7 TRBV4-3 NA once CTSSLAEGIGYEQYF TGCACCAGCAGCCTCGCGGAGGGTATCGGATACGAGCAGTACTTC
TRBJ2-2 TRBV10-1 NA NA CASSGTKGETNTGELFF TGCGCCAGCAGTGGGACTAAGGGGGAAACGAACACCGGGGAGCTGTTTTTT
TRBJ2-5 TRBV4-1 TRBD2 NA CASSQDPSGRAGETQYF TGCGCCAGCAGCCAAGATCCTAGCGGGAGGGCCGGGGAGACCCAGTACTTC
TRBJ2-1 TRBV29-1 NA NA CSVDAEAGDSYNEQFF TGCAGCGTTGATGCTGAGGCAGGGGACTCCTACAATGAGCAGTTCTTC
TRBJ2-3 TRBV13 NA NA CASSLGLAVVGTDTQYF TGTGCCAGCAGCTTAGGCCTGGCGGTGGTGGGCACAGATACGCAGTATTTT
TRBJ2-2 TRBV29-1 NA NA CSVQGYTGELFF TGCAGCGTTCAGGGATACACCGGGGAGCTGTTTTTT
TRBJ1-2 TRBV27 NA NA CASSYGSSNYGYTF TGTGCCAGCAGTTACGGAAGTTCTAACTATGGCTACACCTTC
TRBJ2-2 TRBV27 NA NA CASLPGLGTGELFF TGTGCCAGCCTCCCGGGCTTAGGGACCGGGGAGCTGTTTTTT
TRBJ2-7 TRBV4-3 TRBD1 few CASSPGTGVEEQYF TGCGCCAGCAGCCCCGGGACAGGGGTTGAGGAGCAGTACTTC
TRBJ2-1 TRBV20-1 TRBD1 NA CSARDWDRLNPDEQFF TGCAGTGCTAGAGATTGGGACAGATTAAATCCGGATGAGCAGTTCTTC
TRBJ2-7 TRBV27 TRBD2 few CASRDSGGRIYEQYF TGTGCCAGCAGGGACTCGGGAGGGCGAATTTACGAGCAGTACTTC
TRBJ2-1 TRBV2 TRBD1 few CASNDRAYNEQFF TGTGCCAGCAATGACAGGGCCTACAATGAGCAGTTCTTC
TRBJ2-1 TRBV14 NA few CASSQNWVGEAAPGQFF TGTGCCAGCAGCCAAAATTGGGTAGGCGAGGCCGCGCCTGGGCAGTTCTTC
TRBJ2-7 TRBV20-1 TRBD1 NA CSARGDSPYEQYF TGCAGTGCTAGAGGGGACAGCCCCTACGAGCAGTACTTC
TRBJ2-1 TRBV3-1 TRBD2 NA CASSRPSASGSSYNEQFF TGTGCCAGCAGCCGCCCATCGGCTAGCGGGAGCTCCTACAATGAGCAGTTCTTC
TRBJ2-5 TRBV7-6 TRBD1 NA CASSHRDRPQETQYF TGTGCCAGCAGCCACAGGGACAGGCCACAAGAGACCCAGTACTTC
TRBJ2-4 TRBV7-2 TRBD1 few CASSLAPGGYGNIQYF TGTGCCAGCAGCTTAGCCCCAGGGGGCTACGGAAACATTCAGTACTTC
TRBJ1-4 TRBV29-1 NA NA CSVEGQADATNEKLFF TGCAGCGTTGAAGGGCAGGCAGATGCAACTAATGAAAAACTGTTTTTT
TRBJ2-2 TRBV14 NA few CASSQGLSLPTGELFF TGTGCCAGCAGCCAAGGGCTCTCACTACCAACCGGGGAGCTGTTTTTT
TRBJ2-1 TRBV4-3 TRBD2 NA CASSQDMRGPGGRFF TGCGCCAGCAGCCAAGATATGCGGGGACCGGGAGGGAGGTTCTTC
TRBJ2-7 TRBV2 NA few CAGGPSYEQYF TGTGCCGGGGGCCCCTCCTACGAGCAGTACTTC
TRBJ2-7 TRBV2 NA NA CASSGVAGRYEQYF TGTGCCAGCAGTGGGGTCGCGGGACGCTACGAGCAGTACTTC
TRBJ2-7 TRBV9 NA NA CASSPDLGSYEQYF TGTGCCAGCAGCCCAGATTTAGGTTCGTACGAGCAGTACTTC
TRBJ2-7 TRBV29-1 NA few CSAGENSYEQYF TGCAGCGCCGGGGAGAATTCCTACGAGCAGTACTTC
TRBJ2-5 TRBV2 NA few CASSPLEEGPDEETQYF TGTGCCAGCAGCCCCTTGGAGGAGGGCCCGGACGAAGAGACCCAGTACTTC
TRBJ2-7 TRBV20-1 NA NA CSARQSASYEQYF TGCAGTGCGAGACAGTCCGCCTCCTACGAGCAGTACTTC
TRBJ2-2 TRBV5-1 TRBD2 NA CASSFGLAGGPPDTGELFF TGCGCCAGCAGCTTTGGACTAGCGGGAGGGCCTCCCGACACCGGGGAGCTGTTTTTT
TRBJ2-3 TRBV5-1 TRBD2 few CASSLVGEGQTDTQYF TGCGCCAGCAGCCTCGTAGGGGAGGGCCAGACAGATACGCAGTATTTT
TRBJ2-1 TRBV12-3/TRBV12-4 TRBD2 few CASTPTIGTSYNEQFF TGTGCCAGCACCCCGACTATCGGGACTAGCTACAATGAGCAGTTCTTC
TRBJ2-7 TRBV10-3 TRBD2 NA CAISGGGGRLDEQYF TGTGCCATCAGTGGGGGGGGCGGGAGGCTCGACGAGCAGTACTTC